A single sample gave rise to the 22 T cell receptor beta chains below, sequenced in a study of blood T cell repertoires in COVID-19. Assay: immunoSEQ multiplex PCR; the TCRdb copy retains only in-frame clones and omits some. This sample has about 200,000 clones, with nearly 90% found just once. Sequences were obtained from peripheral blood. The source of these receptors is a man between 60 and 75 years old with active or convalescent COVID-19.

In regard to this clone: This CDR3 is also generated by other DNA sequences in the sample. This chain uses TRBV5-1 with TRBJ1-2; maybe TRBD1 (6 bases). CDR1 is SGHRS, CDR2 YFSETQ, per germline. The CDR3 contains 13 residues. The V and J ends lost 0 bases and 3 bases respectively, with 6 bases between them. The CDR3 DNA reads TGCGCCAGCAGCTTGGGGACAGACTATGGCTACACCTTC. It encodes CASSLGTDYGYTF.

This clone turned up a few times. This rearrangement joins TRBV18 to TRBJ2-7; 9 nucleotides match TRBD1. V lost 5 bases to trimming and J lost 3 bases; unmatched junction nucleotides: 8. CDR1 is KGHSH and CDR2 is LQKENI in the germline V gene. The CDR3 sequence is 15 residues long. The CDR3 DNA sequence: TGTGCCAGCTCAGCACGGACAGGGGTGGACTACGAGCAGTACTTC. Translated: CASSARTGVDYEQYF.

In the case of this clone: The sample contains more than one DNA sequence encoding this CDR3. The chain uses TRBV5-1 and TRBJ2-7; D is perhaps TRBD1 (6 bases). The V gene lost 1 base and the J gene lost 1 base, with 9 bases spanning the gap. Germline V CDR1 and CDR2: SGHRS, YFSETQ. CDR3 length: 14 residues. The DNA of the CDR3 is TGCGCCAGCAGCTTGACAGGGTATTCCTACGAGCAGTACTTC. This encodes CASSLTGYSYEQYF.

This chain connects TRBV2 to TRBJ2-2; D might be TRBD2 (6 bases). The V gene's germline CDR1 is SNHLY and CDR2 FYNNEI. CDR3 length: 14 amino acids. With 6 bases removed from V and 3 bases from J, the gap between germline ends came to 11 bases. The chain's CDR3 is CASSSGLYTGELFF. As DNA, the CDR3 is TGTGCCAGCAGCTCGGGACTGTACACCGGGGAGCTGTTTTTT.

The chain couples TRBV18 to TRBJ1-1; 8 nucleotides agree with TRBD1. In germline, CDR1 is KGHSH, CDR2 LQKENI. This CDR3 has 15 residues. V trimming: 4 bases; J trimming: 1 base; junction bases outside the gene matches: 5. CDR3 coding DNA: TGTGCCAGCTCACAGACGGGACAGGAGAACACTGAAGCTTTCTTT. Its protein product is CASSQTGQENTEAFF.

The chain is built from TRBV5-1 and TRBJ2-7; D is ambiguous. V was cut by 5 bases and J by 7 bases, with 19 bases left in between. CDR1 is SGHRS and CDR2 is YFSETQ in the germline V gene. This CDR3 has 14 residues. CDR3 DNA: TGCGCCAGCAGTGCGGAAGTCGGTGCGTATGAGCAGTACTTC. Translating it yields CASSAEVGAYEQYF.

The chain couples TRBV5-1 to TRBJ1-1, with TRBD1 identical over 7 bases. CDR3 length: 15 residues. Germline CDR1 and CDR2: SGHRS and YFSETQ. Unmatched junction bases numbered 3, after V lost 0 bases and J lost 1 base. The CDR3 coding sequence is TGCGCCAGCAGCTTGGGAGGGACAGAGAACACTGAAGCTTTCTTT. Residues: CASSLGGTENTEAFF.

This clone came up a few times. In the same sample, other DNA sequences code for this CDR3. The V call is TRBV3-1 (or the pseudogene TRBV3-2), the J call TRBJ1-1; D is possibly TRBD1 (6 bases). Germline V lookup: CDR1 LGHDT, CDR2 YNNKEL (reference sequence). The CDR3 totals 13 residues. V was shortened by 1 base and J by 8 bases, with 11 bases between the two germline ends. CDR3 bases: TGTGCCAGCAGCCAAGGAGGGGGAACCGAAGCTTTCTTT. It translates to CASSQGGGTEAFF.

V is TRBV7-8 and J is TRBJ1-4, with 8 nucleotides matching TRBD1. Per the germline V gene, CDR1 is SGHVS and CDR2 is FQNEAQ. The CDR3 length is 16 residues. V shed 7 bases, J shed 4 bases, and the junction held 11 bases outside the gene matches. In DNA, the CDR3 is TGTGCCAGCACCCCCAGGACAGGGACATTTAATGAAAAACTGTTTTTT. Encoded protein: CASTPRTGTFNEKLFF.

The V call is TRBV7-9, the J call TRBJ2-7; 11 nucleotides line up with TRBD1. CDR3 length: 14 amino acids. Germline V gene lookup returns CDR1 SEHNR and CDR2 FQNEAQ (reference sequence). V lost 1 base, J lost 5 bases, and 1 base stayed unmatched. The CDR3 DNA reads TGTGCCAGCAGCTTAGGGGACAGGGGGAACGAGCAGTACTTC. This translates into CASSLGDRGNEQYF.

The J gene is TRBJ2-1, the V gene TRBV21-1; TRBD1, the table's D call, was not compared with the DNA. TRBV21-1 has pseudogene status. The CDR3 totals 17 residues. The CDR3 DNA reads TGTGCCAGCAGCAAAGCCTCCGGGACAGGGGGCCACAATGAGCAGTTCTTC. This sequence encodes CASSKASGTGGHNEQFF.

The chain uses TRBV15 and TRBJ2-7, with 13 bases lining up with TRBD2. The V gene end was trimmed by 0 bases and the J gene end by 7 bases; junction bases not matched to a gene: 9. The CDR3 runs 17 residues. Looked up from germline, CDR1 is LNHNV and CDR2 is YYDKDF (reference sequence). The chain's CDR3 is CATSREVSGLAGEEQYF. The CDR3 nucleotides read TGTGCCACCAGCAGAGAAGTTAGCGGACTAGCGGGGGAAGAGCAGTACTTC. Combining the CDR3 with reference TRBV15 and TRBJ2-7 gives the whole variable domain DAMVIQNPRYQVTQFGKPVTLSCSQTLNHNVMYWYQQKSSQAPKLLFHYYDKDFNNEADTPDNFQSRRPNTSFCFLDIRSPGLGDTAMYLCATSREVSGLAGEEQYFGPGTRLTVT.

V usage is TRBV5-1 and J usage is TRBJ1-6; TRBD1 might be the D (6 bases). The V end was cut by 1 base, the J end by 9 bases, with 17 bases between. Germline V gives CDR1 SGHRS, CDR2 YFSETQ. The CDR3 is made up of 16 amino acids. Here the CDR3 reads CASSLSLIQGPSPLHF. The CDR3 nucleotides are TGCGCCAGCAGCTTGAGTTTGATACAGGGTCCTTCACCCCTCCACTTT.

The gene calls are TRBV20-1 and TRBJ1-3, with D possibly TRBD1 on 5 matching bases. The germline CDR1 and CDR2 sequences are DFQATT and SNEGSKA (reference sequence). Between the trimmed V and J ends, which lost 3 bases and 0 bases, there was a span of 15 bases. CDR3 length: 16 residues. The chain's CDR3 is CSASRQPFLSGNTIYF. CDR3 sequence (DNA): TGCAGTGCTAGTCGACAGCCTTTTCTCTCTGGAAACACCATATATTTT.

The CDR3 here is CASRGSGRETGELFF. DNA for the CDR3: TGTGCCAGCCGGGGGTCGGGTAGGGAGACCGGGGAGCTGTTTTTT. The chain uses TRBV25-1 and TRBJ2-2, with D perhaps matching TRBD2 (6 bases). The CDR3 totals 15 residues. The V gene lost 8 bases and the J gene lost 5 bases, with 18 bases spanning the gap. The germline V gene has CDR1 MGHDK and CDR2 SYGVNS.

This clone occurred once. The chain is built from TRBV15 and TRBJ1-1; D gene unclear. CDR3 length equals 14 residues. V shed 5 bases and J shed 3 bases, with 13 bases lying between them. The germline V gene encodes CDR1 LNHNV and CDR2 YYDKDF (reference sequence). The CDR3 reads CATSAVRGYTEAFF. Written as DNA, the CDR3 is TGTGCCACCAGCGCAGTCAGAGGGTACACTGAAGCTTTCTTT.

The chain combines TRBV7-6 with TRBJ2-7, with a weak D call TRBD1 (6 bases). Germline assignment: CDR1 SGHVS and CDR2 FNYEAQ. CDR3 size: 13 residues. Trimming stripped 1 base from V and 3 bases from J, with 7 bases between. CDR3 in DNA: TGTGCCAGCAGCTTAGGACAGGACTACGAGCAGTACTTC. Residues: CASSLGQDYEQYF.

The genes are TRBV24-1 and TRBJ1-1, with D maybe TRBD1 (5 bases). Trimming took off 10 bases at V and 7 bases at J, with 12 bases between the two ends. The CDR3 is 11 amino acids. The germline gives CDR1 KGHDR, CDR2 SFDVKD. CDR3 DNA: TGTGCCACTAATGACAGAGGTGAAGCTTTCTTT. It specifies CATNDRGEAFF.

This rearrangement joins TRBV9 to TRBJ2-3, with 7 bases fitting TRBD2. Germline trimming cut 5 bases from V and 10 bases from J; bases unmatched to any gene: 13. The CDR3 has 14 residues. The germline V gene encodes CDR1 SGDLS and CDR2 YYNGEE. For the CDR3, the DNA is TGTGCCAGCAGTCTGGGGGAGGGGAAATCCGCGCAGTATTTT. Translated: CASSLGEGKSAQYF.

The CDR3 region is CASSLSTGGRMGNSPLHF. Written as DNA, the CDR3 is TGTGCCAGCAGCTTGTCGACAGGGGGAAGAATGGGTAATTCACCCCTCCACTTT. V usage is TRBV11-2 and J usage is TRBJ1-6; TRBD1 agrees at 9 bases. The CDR3 is made up of 18 amino acids. V lost 3 bases, J lost 6 bases, and 12 bases stayed unmatched. From germline, CDR1 is SGHAT and CDR2 FQNNGV.

The gene calls are TRBV5-1 and TRBJ1-2; a possible D gene is TRBD1 (6 bases). CDR1 is SGHRS and CDR2 is YFSETQ in the germline V gene. Deletions cut 4 bases from V and 4 bases from J, with 11 bases between. This CDR3 has 13 amino acids. CDR3 bases: TGCGCCAGCAGCGTGACAGGATCCTATGGCTACACCTTC. It codes for CASSVTGSYGYTF.

V and J are TRBV7-3 and TRBJ2-3; D is ambiguous. CDR1 SGHTA and CDR2 FQGTGA come from the germline V gene. This CDR3 has 14 amino acids. V was clipped by 3 bases and J by 2 bases, with 9 bases between them. The CDR3 DNA follows: TGTGCCAGCAGCTTGGAGCGCAACACAGATACGCAGTATTTT. This gives the protein CASSLERNTDTQYF. Looking up the rest from reference TRBV7-3 and TRBJ2-3 gives the full variable domain: GAGVSQTPSNKVTEKGKYVELRCDPISGHTALYWYRQSLGQGPEFLIYFQGTGAADDSGLPNDRFFAVRPEGSVSTLKIQRTERGDSAVYLCASSLERNTDTQYFGPGTRLTVL.